These 4 T cell receptor beta chains share one sample of origin, sequenced in a study of cytomegalovirus exposure and HLA in healthy donors. Both 60 Vbeta primers and 13 Jbeta primers went into the PCR. TCRdb's table, derived via immunoSEQ multiplex PCR, lists solely in-frame clones and lacks some. There are around 150,000 clones in the sample; roughly 83% occur only once, and 1.5% lies in the top ten. Input material: PBMCs. These receptors all come from a woman aged 18 to 35 in good health and CMV-seronegative.

V is TRBV5-5 and J is TRBJ1-4, with D tentatively TRBD1 (5 bases). From germline, CDR1 is SGHKS and CDR2 YYEKEE (reference sequence). The germline V and J ends were trimmed by 2 bases and 3 bases, with 11 bases remaining between them. This CDR3 contains 15 residues. CDR3 nucleotides: TGTGCCAGCAGCTTTTATGTGACAGCTAATGAAAAACTGTTTTTT. Amino acid sequence: CASSFYVTANEKLFF.

The chain uses TRBV14 and TRBJ2-2; D uncertain. This CDR3 is 17 amino acids long. Between the trimmed V and J ends, which lost 0 bases and 3 bases, there was a span of 14 bases. Germline V gene data show CDR1 as SGHDN and CDR2 as FVKESK. CDR3 sequence (DNA): TGTGCCAGCAGCCAAGACGGTCTCAGGATTGACACCGGGGAGCTGTTTTTT. Amino acid sequence: CASSQDGLRIDTGELFF.

This clone was recorded only once. The chain has TRBV2 and TRBJ1-2; possible D gene TRBD1, 5 bases. The CDR3 covers 13 residues. Between the trimmed V and J ends, which lost 6 bases and 6 bases, there was a span of 14 bases. Germline V CDR1 and CDR2: SNHLY, FYNNEI. CDR3 loop: CASRQFGHHGYTF. Written as DNA, the CDR3 is TGTGCCAGCAGGCAGTTCGGACACCATGGCTACACCTTC.

This chain joins TRBV29-1 and TRBJ1-3; TRBD1 agrees at 7 bases. The germline gives CDR1 SQVTM, CDR2 ANQGSEA. The V gene end was trimmed by 6 bases and the J gene end by 16 bases; junction bases not matched to a gene: 12. There are 11 residues in the CDR3. Here the CDR3 reads CSVVRQDRHYF. The DNA for the CDR3 is TGCAGCGTCGTACGACAGGACAGGCACTATTTT.